Listed below are T cell receptor beta chains from one sample, sequenced in a study of OX40 agonist ivuxolimab in advanced cancers. Sequencing was performed with immunoSEQ multiplex PCR; in TCRdb, only in-frame clones are kept and a portion is missing. The table records about 21,000 clones, around 84% of them present only once. This specimen consisted of CD4+ or CD8+ T cells sorted from blood, obtained in a trial of the OX40 agonist ivuxolimab. Every receptor here comes from an adult with an advanced solid tumor such as melanoma, head and neck, liver or kidney cancer. Both conserved end residues are part of each CDR3. A D gene is named only where the DNA matches it firmly. Only some rows state a clone size, as once, few, many or a class for expanded clones.

cdr3_nt cdr3_aa j_call clone_size v_call d_call
TGTGCCAGCAGTGAAGGAAGCAGGACGAACACCGGGGAGCTGTTTTTT CASSEGSRTNTGELFF TRBJ2-2 - TRBV6-1 -
TGTGCCAGCAGCTTACGGGGCTACTCTGGGGCCAACGTCCTGACTTTC CASSLRGYSGANVLTF TRBJ2-6 - TRBV13 -
TGTGCCAGCAGCTTGGAGGGGGAGACCCAGTACTTC CASSLEGETQYF TRBJ2-5 once TRBV5-4 -
TGTGCCAGCAGCCCACAAGACAGGGTGACTTTCTTT CASSPQDRVTFF TRBJ1-1 - TRBV2 TRBD1
TGTGCCAGCCGCCTCCTAGCGGAACTTTACAATGAGCAGTTCTTC CASRLLAELYNEQFF TRBJ2-1 - TRBV5-6 TRBD2
TGTGCCTGGACTCTAGCGGGAGGGGACATTCAGTACTTC CAWTLAGGDIQYF TRBJ2-4 - TRBV30 TRBD2
TGCGCCAGCAGTGACGAGGTGAACACTGAAGCTTTCTTT CASSDEVNTEAFF TRBJ1-1 - TRBV10-2 -
TGTGCCTGGAGCGCGAACAGCCTGGGACAGGGAACATACAATGAGCAGTTCTTC CAWSANSLGQGTYNEQFF TRBJ2-1 - TRBV30 TRBD1
TGCGCCAGCAGTGAGTCAGCCAGAGGGGGCGAGCAGTACTTC CASSESARGGEQYF TRBJ2-7 - TRBV10-2 -
TGCGCCAGCAGCACGCGGACGGGGTTGGGCGGGCCCCTCCACTTT CASSTRTGLGGPLHF TRBJ1-6 - TRBV5-1 -
TGTGCCAGCAGCTTACAGGGTTCGTCGTTAGGGGAGCTGTTTTTT CASSLQGSSLGELFF TRBJ2-2 - TRBV7-8 -
TGTGCCAGCAGTAGAGGACAGCTGAATACGCAGTATTTT CASSRGQLNTQYF TRBJ2-3 - TRBV27 -
TGTGCCATCAGTGGGGGTATCACCTACGAGCAGTACTTC CAISGGITYEQYF TRBJ2-7 - TRBV10-3 -
TGTGCCAGCCGCCCTCTCTCAGGAGACACTGAAGCTTTCTTT CASRPLSGDTEAFF TRBJ1-1 - TRBV27 -
TGTGCCAGCAGGCAGGGATTCCACGAGCAGTACTTC CASRQGFHEQYF TRBJ2-7 - TRBV6-1 -
TGTGCCAGCAGCGTACCGGGGCGGGGGGTAACCGGGGAGCTGTTTTTT CASSVPGRGVTGELFF TRBJ2-2 - TRBV5-6 TRBD2
TGTGCCAGCAGCGCCGACAGCAATGAGCAGTTCTTC CASSADSNEQFF TRBJ2-1 - TRBV5-4 -
TGTGCCAGCAGCCGCCTGTCGGGGGCTGGCTATGGCTACACCTTC CASSRLSGAGYGYTF TRBJ1-2 - TRBV7-8 -
TGTGCCAGTAGTATTCGACAGGGAATCTATGGCTACACCTTC CASSIRQGIYGYTF TRBJ1-2 - TRBV19 TRBD1
TGTGCCAGCAGCTCCGGGACTAGCGGCTACAATGAGCAGTTCTTC CASSSGTSGYNEQFF TRBJ2-1 - TRBV7-7 TRBD2
TGTGCCAGCAGCTTAGCGTCTTTAATTAAGACTAGCGGTACTTACAATGAGCAGTTCTTC CASSLASLIKTSGTYNEQFF TRBJ2-1 - TRBV7-6 TRBD2
TGTGCCAGCAGAACTAGCGGGGGCACAGATACGCAGTATTTT CASRTSGGTDTQYF TRBJ2-3 - TRBV6-5 TRBD2
TGTGCCAGCAGCTTGGCGCTAGCGGGGGGCCACCCCGAGCAGTACTTC CASSLALAGGHPEQYF TRBJ2-7 - TRBV5-6 TRBD2
TGTGCCAGCAGCCCCGGGACAGTCAATTCACCCCTCCACTTT CASSPGTVNSPLHF TRBJ1-6 few TRBV7-3 TRBD1
TGTGCCAGCTCAAGGGACTTCCCTACGAGTGGAGAGACCCAGTACTTC CASSRDFPTSGETQYF TRBJ2-5 - TRBV9 -
TGTGCCAGCAGCCGAGGCGACGGGAGGGGTAATGAGCAGTTCTTC CASSRGDGRGNEQFF TRBJ2-1 once TRBV4-2 TRBD2
TGTGCCAGCAGCCTAAGACAGGGACCCGGGGAGCTGTTTTTT CASSLRQGPGELFF TRBJ2-2 - TRBV27 TRBD1
TGTGCCAGCAGTGAATCCCCCAATGGCTACACCTTC CASSESPNGYTF TRBJ1-2 - TRBV6-5 -
TGTGCCAGCAGCTCCCGGACTGAGGCAGGTCAGCCCCAGCATTTT CASSSRTEAGQPQHF TRBJ1-5 - TRBV7-9 -
TGTGCCAGCAGCTTGGGTAGGGATGTCTATGGCTACACCTTC CASSLGRDVYGYTF TRBJ1-2 - TRBV5-6 -
TGTGCCACCAGCAGTCAGGGGACTGAAGCTTTCTTT CATSSQGTEAFF TRBJ1-1 - TRBV15 -
TGTGCCAGCAGAGAGGGACAGGGGGGAGCCTACGAGCAGTACTTC CASREGQGGAYEQYF TRBJ2-7 - TRBV6-5 TRBD1
TGTGCCAGTAGTATAGGGGGCTCCTACAATGAGCAGTTCTTC CASSIGGSYNEQFF TRBJ2-1 - TRBV19 -
TGTGCCAGCAGCTTTGGGGGCCAGGGAACAGCTTTCTTT CASSFGGQGTAFF TRBJ1-1 - TRBV11-2 -
TGTGCCAGCAGTGCGGGACAGAACTACGAGCAGTACTTC CASSAGQNYEQYF TRBJ2-7 - TRBV6-1 TRBD1
TGTGCCAGTAGTACGTGGGATCGGCCGGAGACCCAGTACTTC CASSTWDRPETQYF TRBJ2-5 - TRBV19 -
TGTGCCAGCAGTTTACCCGACAGGGTTGGAAACACCATATATTTT CASSLPDRVGNTIYF TRBJ1-3 - TRBV28 TRBD1
TGCGCCAGCAGCCAAGATGACAGGGCGAACACCGGGGAGCTGTTTTTT CASSQDDRANTGELFF TRBJ2-2 few TRBV4-1 TRBD1
TGTGCCAGCAGTGAACTTGCGGGAAACAAAAACATTCAGTACTTC CASSELAGNKNIQYF TRBJ2-4 - TRBV2 -
TGTGCCAGCAGCCCAGGCGGGACAGGGGGCCAAGAGACCCAGTACTTC CASSPGGTGGQETQYF TRBJ2-5 - TRBV7-8 TRBD1
TGTGCCAGCAGTGAAGGACTGACAGGGGTGGAGCAGTTCTTC CASSEGLTGVEQFF TRBJ2-1 - TRBV6-1 TRBD1
TGTGCCAGCAGCCCCACGGCCGGGTACGAGCAGTACTTC CASSPTAGYEQYF TRBJ2-7 few TRBV11-2 -
TGTGCCAGCAGTTCCGACAGGCTAGCCTACGAGCAGTACTTC CASSSDRLAYEQYF TRBJ2-7 - TRBV28 -
TGTGCCAGCAGCCAACAGGGACAGGTGAACACTGAAGCTTTCTTT CASSQQGQVNTEAFF TRBJ1-1 - TRBV14 TRBD1
TGTGCCAGCAGCCCCTTACTAGCGGGAGTGATCGGGGAGCTGTTTTTT CASSPLLAGVIGELFF TRBJ2-2 - TRBV9 TRBD2
TGTGCCAGCAGTTTGGGGCCACAAGGTCGGAGGGCCTATGGCTACACCTTC CASSLGPQGRRAYGYTF TRBJ1-2 - TRBV28 -